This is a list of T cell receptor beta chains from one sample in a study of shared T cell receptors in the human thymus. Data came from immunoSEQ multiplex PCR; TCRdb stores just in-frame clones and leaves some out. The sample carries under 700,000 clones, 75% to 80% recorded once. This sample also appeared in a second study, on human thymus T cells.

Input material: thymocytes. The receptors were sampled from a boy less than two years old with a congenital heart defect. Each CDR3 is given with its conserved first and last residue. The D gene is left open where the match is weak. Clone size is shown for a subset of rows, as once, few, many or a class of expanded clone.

CASSRGGQDTYEQYF	TGTGCCAGCAGTAGGGGAGGACAGGATACCTACGAGCAGTACTTC	few	-	TRBV6-9	TRBJ2-7
CASSLLGRGRRETEAFF	TGTGCCAGCAGTTTATTGGGCAGGGGGCGGAGAGAAACTGAAGCTTTCTTT	few	TRBD1	TRBV27	TRBJ1-1
CASSESEGGIYGYTF	TGTGCCAGCAGTGAATCTGAGGGGGGGATCTATGGCTACACCTTC	-	-	TRBV25-1	TRBJ1-2
CASSSLTSGTSQSSYNEQFF	TGCGCCAGCAGCTCCCTAACTAGCGGCACTTCCCAAAGCTCCTACAATGAGCAGTTCTTC	-	TRBD2	TRBV5-1	TRBJ2-1
CASSLLSGDRVSRNYGYTF	TGTGCCAGCAGCTTACTGTCCGGGGACAGGGTATCGCGTAACTATGGCTACACCTTC	-	TRBD1	TRBV5-6	TRBJ1-2
CASSILAGATGETQYF	TGTGCCAGTAGTATATTAGCGGGAGCTACCGGAGAGACCCAGTACTTC	-	TRBD2	TRBV19	TRBJ2-5
CASSRGQYYTDTQYF	TGCGCCAGCAGCCGCGGACAGTATTACACAGATACGCAGTATTTT	-	-	TRBV4-3	TRBJ2-3
CASSSDRGKSYEQYF	TGTGCCAGCAGCTCAGACAGGGGGAAATCCTACGAGCAGTACTTC	few	TRBD1	TRBV11-2	TRBJ2-7
CASSPQTVSNSYEQYF	TGTGCCAGCTCACCCCAGACAGTGTCTAACTCCTACGAGCAGTACTTC	-	-	TRBV18	TRBJ2-7
CASKAGDLYNEQFF	TGTGCCAGCAAAGCCGGAGACCTCTACAATGAGCAGTTCTTC	once	-	TRBV6-4	TRBJ2-1
CASSQERVACYNEQFF	TGCGCCAGCAGCCAAGAACGCGTAGCGTGCTACAATGAGCAGTTCTTC	once	-	TRBV4-3	TRBJ2-1
CSVGAGSSNQPQHF	TGCAGCGTGGGGGCGGGTAGCAGCAATCAGCCCCAGCATTTT	-	-	TRBV29-1	TRBJ1-5
CASSLGRAKSSPPYEQYF	TGTGCCAGCAGTTTAGGGAGAGCCAAGTCAAGTCCCCCCTACGAGCAGTACTTC	-	-	TRBV28	TRBJ2-7
CASSKRWGTGANTGELFF	TGTGCCAGCAGCAAAAGGTGGGGGACAGGGGCGAACACCGGGGAGCTGTTTTTT	once	TRBD1	TRBV7-9	TRBJ2-2
CASSFQGVDTEAFF	TGTGCCAGCAGCTTTCAGGGGGTGGACACTGAAGCTTTCTTT	-	TRBD1	TRBV5-6	TRBJ1-1
CASSSPETGYGYTF	TGTGCCAGCAGTTCTCCCGAAACAGGGTATGGCTACACCTTC	-	-	TRBV6-5	TRBJ1-2
CASRIKTGIMETQYF	TGTGCCAGCAGGATAAAGACAGGGATTATGGAGACCCAGTACTTC	-	TRBD1	TRBV6-1	TRBJ2-5
CASSLAQIFDRIPRRWDSYEQYF	TGCGCCAGCAGCTTGGCCCAAATATTCGACAGGATTCCTCGAAGGTGGGATTCCTACGAGCAGTACTTC	few	-	TRBV5-1	TRBJ2-7
CASSLRRRGQLDYGYTF	TGTGCCAGCAGTTTACGTCGCAGGGGGCAGTTGGACTATGGCTACACCTTC	-	TRBD1	TRBV28	TRBJ1-2
CASSLEVAGARLLSTDTQYF	TGTGCCAGCAGCTTGGAAGTAGCGGGAGCGAGGCTCCTAAGCACAGATACGCAGTATTTT	few	TRBD2	TRBV5-4	TRBJ2-3
CAWMRLAKQSSYNEQFF	TGTGCCTGGATGAGACTAGCGAAACAGAGCTCCTACAATGAGCAGTTCTTC	-	TRBD2	TRBV30	TRBJ2-1
CASSRGYEQYF	TGTGCCAGCAGTCGGGGGTACGAGCAGTACTTC	-	-	TRBV14	TRBJ2-7
CASGFRGDNEQFF	TGCGCCAGCGGGTTTCGGGGGGACAATGAGCAGTTCTTC	-	TRBD2	TRBV5-1	TRBJ2-1
CASSPPGTDYGYTF	TGTGCCAGCTCACCCCCCGGGACAGATTATGGCTACACCTTC	-	TRBD1	TRBV18	TRBJ1-2
CATSQGLGATYEQYF	TGTGCCACCAGCCAGGGACTAGGGGCTACCTACGAGCAGTACTTC	-	TRBD2	TRBV15	TRBJ2-7
CSVEWTGNTGELFF	TGCAGCGTCGAGTGGACTGGGAACACCGGGGAGCTGTTTTTT	-	-	TRBV29-1	TRBJ2-2
CASSPKGQGYEQYF	TGTGCCAGCAGCCCTAAGGGACAGGGGTACGAGCAGTACTTC	-	TRBD1	TRBV7-8	TRBJ2-7
CASSERGSGISYEQYF	TGTGCCAGCAGTGAAAGGGGGAGTGGGATCTCCTACGAGCAGTACTTC	-	-	TRBV2	TRBJ2-7
CASSFVSGTYEQYF	TGTGCCAGCAGCTTCGTTAGCGGGACCTACGAGCAGTACTTC	-	TRBD2	TRBV5-4	TRBJ2-7
CASSQSGSSYNEQFF	TGCGCCAGCAGCCAAAGCGGGAGCTCCTACAATGAGCAGTTCTTC	few	TRBD2	TRBV4-3	TRBJ2-1
CAWSEIAAFRDEQFF	TGTGCCTGGAGTGAGATAGCGGCCTTTCGGGATGAGCAGTTCTTC	-	-	TRBV30	TRBJ2-1
CAISVAGEVGELFF	TGTGCCATCAGTGTAGCGGGAGAGGTCGGGGAGCTGTTTTTT	-	TRBD2	TRBV10-3	TRBJ2-2
CASERRRPYEQYF	TGTGCCAGTGAAAGGAGAAGACCCTACGAGCAGTACTTC	-	-	TRBV6-1	TRBJ2-7
CASSLIRTTTYEQYF	TGTGCCAGCAGCCTTATACGGACAACAACCTACGAGCAGTACTTC	-	-	TRBV7-2	TRBJ2-7
CSVEVWGLYNEQFF	TGCAGCGTTGAAGTCTGGGGCCTCTACAATGAGCAGTTCTTC	-	-	TRBV29-1	TRBJ2-1
CTSSQDKSKAGLGRDEQFF	TGCACCAGCAGCCAAGATAAAAGTAAGGCGGGCCTTGGTAGGGATGAGCAGTTCTTC	-	-	TRBV1	TRBJ2-1
CASSQLADRKMTFGNEKLFF	TGTGCCAGCAGCCAACTCGCGGACAGAAAAATGACGTTCGGTAATGAAAAACTGTTTTTT	-	-	TRBV27	TRBJ1-4
CASNSGGEVSEQFF	TGCGCCAGCAATAGCGGGGGGGAGGTTAGTGAGCAGTTCTTC	once	TRBD2	TRBV4-1	TRBJ2-1
CASSLERLAGGPNGELFF	TGTGCCAGCAGCTTAGAGAGACTAGCGGGAGGGCCGAACGGGGAGCTGTTTTTT	few	TRBD2	TRBV7-3	TRBJ2-2
CSARSRGLAEAFF	TGCAGCGCTAGGAGCAGGGGGCTGGCTGAAGCTTTCTTT	few	TRBD1	TRBV29-1	TRBJ1-1
CASSLVGFGQGYNEQFF	TGTGCCAGCAGCTTAGTAGGTTTTGGACAGGGGTACAATGAGCAGTTCTTC	-	TRBD1	TRBV11-2	TRBJ2-1
CASSESRQGIYEQYF	TGCGCCAGCAGTGAGTCGCGGCAGGGGATCTACGAGCAGTACTTC	few	-	TRBV10-2	TRBJ2-7
CASSFPPGTVSNQPQHF	TGTGCCAGCAGCTTCCCTCCCGGGACTGTTAGCAATCAGCCCCAGCATTTT	-	-	TRBV7-9	TRBJ1-5
CASSLSGGGYTF	TGTGCCAGCAGCTTGAGCGGGGGTGGCTACACCTTC	-	-	TRBV5-6	TRBJ1-2
CAWSSGLTCEQYF	TGTGCCTGGAGTTCGGGACTCACTTGCGAGCAGTACTTC	-	-	TRBV30	TRBJ2-7
CASSQDSLAGGYNEQFF	TGTGCCAGCAGCCAAGATTCTCTAGCGGGAGGTTACAATGAGCAGTTCTTC	-	TRBD2	TRBV14	TRBJ2-1
CASIDDRRSMNTEAFF	TGTGCCAGCATAGACGACAGGAGATCCATGAACACTGAAGCTTTCTTT	-	-	TRBV6-4	TRBJ1-1
CASSQRDRGGETQYF	TGCGCCAGCAGCCAGAGGGACAGGGGTGGAGAGACCCAGTACTTC	-	TRBD1	TRBV4-3	TRBJ2-5
CASSHSGATYPYNEQFF	TGCGCCAGCAGTCATTCTGGGGCTACTTATCCCTACAATGAGCAGTTCTTC	-	-	TRBV23-1	TRBJ2-1
CASSVRLTSGRTTDTQYF	TGTGCCAGCAGCGTACGATTAACTAGCGGACGTACCACAGATACGCAGTATTTT	-	TRBD2	TRBV9	TRBJ2-3
CASSQEGSAGRTEEQYF	TGCGCCAGCAGCCAAGAAGGGTCCGCGGGGCGCACGGAGGAGCAGTACTTC	once	-	TRBV4-3	TRBJ2-7
CASSLKQGQNEQYF	TGTGCCAGCAGTTTAAAACAGGGTCAGAACGAGCAGTACTTC	-	-	TRBV27	TRBJ2-7
CASSSTELANEKLFF	TGTGCCAGCAGTTCAACGGAGTTGGCTAATGAAAAACTGTTTTTT	-	-	TRBV27	TRBJ1-4
CASSESAQGEGQPQHF	TGTGCCAGCAGTGAATCGGCACAGGGGGAAGGTCAGCCCCAGCATTTT	-	TRBD1	TRBV25-1	TRBJ1-5